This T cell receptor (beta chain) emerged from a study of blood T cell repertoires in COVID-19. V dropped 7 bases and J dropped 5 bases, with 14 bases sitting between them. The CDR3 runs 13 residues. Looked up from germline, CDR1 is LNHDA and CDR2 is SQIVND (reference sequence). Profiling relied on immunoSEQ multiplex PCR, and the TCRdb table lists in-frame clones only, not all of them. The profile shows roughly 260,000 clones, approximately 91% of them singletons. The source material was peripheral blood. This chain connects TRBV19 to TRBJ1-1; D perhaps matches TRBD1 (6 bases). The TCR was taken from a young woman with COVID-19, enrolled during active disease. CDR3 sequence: CASTRRGVTEAFF. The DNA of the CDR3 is TGTGCCAGTACCCGCAGGGGTGTTACTGAAGCTTTCTTT.